What follows are 25 T cell receptor beta chains derived from one specimen sequenced in a study of vaccination and CD4 T cells after COVID-19. Their antigens remain unidentified. Oncomine TCR Beta short-read sequencing was applied to DNA from cultured CD4+ T cells. TCRdb reanalysed the PCR reads using MiXCR and keeps one entry per CDR3 protein. The sample lists 9,000 to 15,000 distinct CDR3 sequences, 50% to 55% occurring once. The treatment was: roughly 10-day PBMC culture with coronavirus spike peptide pools or control peptides (ViraFEST assay). Sequenced input: CD4+ T cells from blood, cultured in vitro. These receptors came from a human donor who had recovered from COVID-19.

The chain joins TRBV6-5 to TRBJ1-2; maybe TRBD1 (6 bases). This CDR3 contains 18 residues. V lost 1 base, J lost 2 bases, and 20 bases lay in between. The germline V gene encodes CDR1 MNHEY and CDR2 SVGAGI. The CDR3 nucleotides are TGTGCCAGCAGTTACTTGCACGGGCCACAGGGTGACAACTATGGCTACACCTTC. Translated: CASSYLHGPQGDNYGYTF.

The chain uses TRBV6-1 and TRBJ1-5, with D perhaps matching TRBD1 (6 bases). The CDR3 is 14 residues long. The germline CDR1 and CDR2 sequences are MNHNS and SASEGT. With 2 bases removed from V and 5 bases from J, the gap between germline ends came to 10 bases. CDR3 loop: CASSEWGRYQPQHF. CDR3 sequence (DNA): TGTGCCAGCAGTGAATGGGGGCGGTATCAGCCCCAGCATTTT.

The gene calls are TRBV7-9 and TRBJ1-5, with a possible D match to TRBD1 (5 bases). The CDR3 runs to 14 residues. Germline CDR1 SEHNR, CDR2 FQNEAQ (reference sequence). V was clipped by 1 base and J by 2 bases, with 6 bases between them. CDR3 amino acids: CASSLVGGNQPQHF. The DNA of the CDR3 is TGTGCCAGCAGCTTAGTAGGGGGCAATCAGCCCCAGCATTTT. Combining the CDR3 with reference TRBV7-9 and TRBJ1-5 gives the whole variable domain DTGVSQNPRHKITKRGQNVTFRCDPISEHNRLYWYRQTLGQGPEFLTYFQNEAQLEKSRLLSDRFSAERPKGSFSTLEIQRTEQGDSAMYLCASSLVGGNQPQHFGDGTRLSIL.

The chain couples TRBV20-1 to TRBJ2-6; D is uncertain. Trimming took off 0 bases at V and 1 base at J, with 7 bases between the two ends. The germline V gene encodes CDR1 DFQATT and CDR2 SNEGSKA (reference sequence). This CDR3 comprises 15 residues. The DNA of the CDR3 is TGCAGTGCTAGAGATTTGGAGTCTGGGGCCAACGTCCTGACTTTC. Protein sequence: CSARDLESGANVLTF.

This clonotype was seen only a few times. The genes are TRBV20-1 and TRBJ2-2, with D unclear. V shed 3 bases and J shed 0 bases, with 2 bases lying between them. The length of the CDR3 is 12 residues. Germline-derived CDR1 and CDR2 are DFQATT and SNEGSKA (reference sequence). CDR3 sequence: CSASANTGELFF. The DNA for the CDR3 is TGCAGTGCTAGCGCGAACACCGGGGAGCTGTTTTTT.

V and J are TRBV30 and TRBJ1-3; D unclear. Germline values: CDR1 GTSNPN, CDR2 SVGIG (reference sequence). The CDR3 contains 14 residues. V was clipped by 3 bases and J by 1 base, with 10 bases between them. CDR3 bases: TGTGCCTGGAGGGGTACAGAATCTGGAAACACCATATATTTT. It translates to CAWRGTESGNTIYF.

The chain employs TRBV6-1 and TRBJ1-2; no firm D call. The germline V gene encodes CDR1 MNHNS and CDR2 SASEGT. Trimming stripped 6 bases from V and 9 bases from J, with 17 bases between. The CDR3 extends over 13 amino acids. The DNA for the CDR3 is TGTGCCAGCAGACTTTCAGGTGGGGAGAGCTACACCTTC. It specifies CASRLSGGESYTF.

The rearrangement links TRBV7-9 to TRBJ1-2; D uncertain. The length of the CDR3 is 14 residues. Germline-derived CDR1 and CDR2 are SEHNR and FQNEAQ (reference sequence). V was pared by 0 bases and J by 5 bases, with 10 bases between. CDR3 residues: CASSLALDGYGYTF. DNA of the CDR3: TGTGCCAGCAGCTTAGCCCTGGACGGATATGGCTACACCTTC.

The CDR3: CAWSPSSYEQYF. For the CDR3, the DNA is TGTGCCTGGAGTCCAAGCTCCTACGAGCAGTACTTC. The chain recombines TRBV30 with TRBJ2-7; no definite D call. Germline CDR1 is GTSNPN and CDR2 is SVGIG (reference sequence). Trimming stripped 2 bases from V and 0 bases from J, with 5 bases between. The CDR3 is made up of 12 amino acids.

This sequence joins TRBV7-9 and TRBJ1-2, with 8 bases lining up with TRBD1. J gave up 8 bases and V 1 base, and 0 bases lay outside the gene matches. Looked up from germline, CDR1 is SEHNR and CDR2 is FQNEAQ (reference sequence). The CDR3 length is 12 residues. This CDR3 reads CASSLGDRGYTF. The CDR3 coding sequence is TGTGCCAGCAGCTTAGGGGACAGGGGCTACACCTTC.

This clonotype was detected only a few times. This sequence joins TRBV27 and TRBJ1-2; 7 bases line up with TRBD1. CDR1 is MNHEY, CDR2 SMNVEV, per germline (reference sequence). This CDR3 is 14 amino acids long. J was trimmed by 8 bases and V by 6 bases; bases with no gene match: 12. Here the CDR3 reads CASRPGQKGRGYTF. The CDR3 bases are TGTGCCAGCAGACCGGGACAGAAAGGTCGGGGCTACACCTTC.

CDR3 loop: CASSTLGGGELFF. The CDR3 nucleotides read TGTGCCAGTAGTACCTTGGGCGGCGGGGAGCTGTTTTTT. The chain employs TRBV19 and TRBJ2-2; D gene ambiguous. The CDR3 consists of 13 residues. Trimming removed 4 bases from V and 7 bases from J, with 10 bases in between. The germline V gene encodes CDR1 LNHDA and CDR2 SQIVND (reference sequence).

This clonotype has more than one count but fewer than ten. The chain joins TRBV20-1 to TRBJ2-2; the D is unclear. The V end was cut by 1 base, the J end by 5 bases, with 14 bases between. Per the germline V gene, CDR1 is DFQATT and CDR2 is SNEGSKA (reference sequence). This CDR3 has 15 residues. In DNA form, the CDR3 reads TGCAGTGCTAGAGCAGAAGGCTTGAGGACCGGGGAGCTGTTTTTT. This translates into CSARAEGLRTGELFF.

The chain combines TRBV9 with TRBJ2-3, with TRBD2 as a possible D gene (6 bases). The germline V and J ends were trimmed by 2 bases and 6 bases, with 10 bases remaining between them. Germline-derived CDR1 and CDR2 are SGDLS and YYNGEE. The CDR3 extends over 13 amino acids. CDR3 amino acids: CASSVSGEDTQYF. CDR3 DNA sequence: TGTGCCAGCAGCGTCTCGGGGGAGGATACGCAGTATTTT.

The chain's CDR3 is CSARRDERTEAFF. CDR3 nucleotide sequence: TGCAGTGCTAGGAGGGACGAACGCACTGAAGCTTTCTTT. The chain carries TRBV20-1 and TRBJ1-1; D is perhaps TRBD1 (5 bases). This CDR3 region has 13 residues. Germline loops: CDR1 DFQATT, CDR2 SNEGSKA (reference sequence). V lost 3 bases and J 4 bases, leaving 12 bases between the germline ends.

This CDR3 reads CASSRGLYEETQYF. CDR3 nucleotides: TGTGCCAGCAGCAGGGGACTGTATGAGGAGACCCAGTACTTC. The J gene is TRBJ2-5, the V gene TRBV7-6; the D gene is possibly TRBD2 (6 bases). Trimming shortened V by 5 bases and J by 5 bases, and 15 bases separated the two germline ends. The CDR3 covers 14 residues. The germline V gene has CDR1 SGHVS and CDR2 FNYEAQ.

V gene TRBV19 combines with J gene TRBJ2-3; tentatively, D is TRBD2 (7 bases). This CDR3 is built from 13 residues. Germline CDR1 reads LNHDA; CDR2 reads SQIVND (reference sequence). V shed 7 bases and J shed 5 bases, with 13 bases lying between them. CDR3 protein: CASTNGGRDTQYF. CDR3 sequence (DNA): TGTGCCAGTACAAACGGGGGGCGAGATACGCAGTATTTT.

The chain uses TRBV30 and TRBJ2-7; D unclear. Between the trimmed V and J ends, which lost 4 bases and 0 bases, there was a span of 4 bases. CDR1 is GTSNPN, CDR2 SVGIG, per germline (reference sequence). CDR3 size: 11 residues. DNA of the CDR3: TGTGCCTGGAAAGACTCCTACGAGCAGTACTTC. It is translated as CAWKDSYEQYF.

This sequence joins TRBV6-1 and TRBJ2-5; D gene unclear. The CDR3 is made up of 17 amino acids. CDR1 is MNHNS, CDR2 SASEGT, per germline. With 5 bases removed from V and 0 bases from J, the gap between germline ends came to 19 bases. Written as DNA, the CDR3 is TGTGCCAGCAGTAAAACCAGCGCATTAACATACCAAGAGACCCAGTACTTC. Translating it yields CASSKTSALTYQETQYF.

This clonotype was detected only once. The V and J genes are TRBV2 and TRBJ2-1; 9 bases map to TRBD1. CDR1 and CDR2 from the germline V gene are SNHLY and FYNNEI. The ends lost 11 bases at V and 8 bases at J; junction bases unmatched: 16. The CDR3 runs 15 residues. Here the CDR3 reads CAALRGQGRKDEQFF. DNA for the CDR3: TGTGCCGCACTCCGGGGACAGGGTAGAAAGGATGAGCAGTTCTTC.

This chain links TRBV6-5 with TRBJ2-2; D gene uncertain. Trimming shortened V by 2 bases and J by 0 bases, and 10 bases separated the two germline ends. CDR3 size: 16 residues. The V gene's germline CDR1 is MNHEY and CDR2 SVGAGI. The CDR3 sequence: CASSYLHTANTGELFF. The CDR3 DNA reads as TGTGCCAGCAGTTACCTACACACCGCGAACACCGGGGAGCTGTTTTTT.

V usage is TRBV7-2 and J usage is TRBJ2-2; either TRBD1 or TRBD2 may supply D (6 bases each). The V end lost 5 bases, the J end lost 2 bases, and 9 bases lay between the germline ends. Germline CDR1 is SGHTA and CDR2 is FQGNSA. This CDR3 comprises 14 residues. The CDR3 loop reads CASSRGLNTGELFF. DNA for the CDR3: TGTGCCAGCAGCCGGGGGCTAAACACCGGGGAGCTGTTTTTT.

V gene TRBV5-5 combines with J gene TRBJ1-2, with 7 bases matching TRBD1. The CDR3 loop spans 14 amino acids. The germline CDR1 and CDR2 sequences are SGHKS and YYEKEE (reference sequence). The V and J ends lost 2 bases and 2 bases, in that order; junction bases with no gene match: 3. CDR3: CASSLGTANYGYTF. As DNA, the CDR3 is TGTGCCAGCAGCTTAGGGACAGCAAACTATGGCTACACCTTC.

The chain uses TRBV12-3 or TRBV12-4 and TRBJ1-1; D possibly corresponds to TRBD1 (5 bases). This CDR3 is 13 amino acids long. Trimming removed 6 bases at V and 6 bases at J, with 14 bases between. CDR3 amino acids: CASRLGVDAEAFF. The CDR3 DNA reads TGTGCCAGCAGGTTGGGGGTGGACGCTGAAGCTTTCTTT.

The chain employs TRBV7-2 and TRBJ2-1, with 16 bases fitting TRBD2. V lost 1 base to trimming and J lost 13 bases; unmatched junction nucleotides: 7. The CDR3 totals 16 residues. CDR1 SGHTA and CDR2 FQGNSA come from the germline V gene. The chain's CDR3 is CASSLGGTSGGAFQFF. Here the CDR3 DNA reads TGTGCCAGCAGCTTAGGAGGGACTAGCGGGGGGGCCTTTCAGTTCTTC.